The next 21 T cell receptor beta chains were all read from a single sample in a study of CD8 T cells in Susac syndrome. Random hexamers served to reverse transcribe roughly 0.5 to 1 ug RNA. From the immunoSEQ multiplex PCR reads, TCRdb called clonotypes with MiXCR, one entry per CDR3 protein. Of 200,000 to 300,000 distinct CDR3 sequences listed, 90% to 95% were seen once; the top ten hold 0.055% to 0.075%. Sequencing used CD4+ T cells from PBMCs. The receptors originated from a human donor with multiple sclerosis.

V and J are TRBV30 and TRBJ2-7; maybe TRBD2 (5 bases). The CDR3 extends over 14 amino acids. CDR1 is GTSNPN, CDR2 SVGIG, per germline (reference sequence). The V and J ends lost 2 bases and 3 bases respectively, with 14 bases between them. CDR3 DNA: TGTGCCTGGAGTCGGGAAGGGAACCTCTACGAGCAGTACGTC. It yields the protein CAWSREGNLYEQYV.

The rearrangement links TRBV29-1 to TRBJ2-1; 7 bases are shared with TRBD1. Trimming cost V 3 bases and J 8 bases; bases outside gene matches: 7. Germline assignment: CDR1 SQVTM and CDR2 ANQGSEA. The CDR3 sequence is 13 residues long. CDR3 region: CSVEGRQGYEQFF. CDR3 nucleotides: TGCAGCGTTGAGGGGAGACAGGGCTATGAGCAGTTCTTC.

This clonotype was observed a single time. The rearrangement joins TRBV28 to TRBJ2-7, with D perhaps TRBD1 (6 bases). The CDR3 runs to 15 residues. In germline, CDR1 is MDHEN, CDR2 SYDVKM. Trimming took off 5 bases at V and 5 bases at J, with 19 bases between the two ends. CDR3 DNA: TGTGCCAGCAGTCCTACAGGCAGGGGAACAGACGAGCAGTACTTC. This translates into CASSPTGRGTDEQYF.

The V call is TRBV12-3 or TRBV12-4, the J call TRBJ2-7; D is unresolved. V was clipped by 1 base and J by 3 bases, with 4 bases between them. The CDR3 consists of 12 residues. CDR3 bases: TGTGCCAGCAGTTTAGGGATCTACGAGCAGTACTTC. The encoded protein is CASSLGIYEQYF.

The chain recombines TRBV30 with TRBJ2-2, with a possible D match to TRBD2 (6 bases). Germline V gene lookup returns CDR1 GTSNPN and CDR2 SVGIG (reference sequence). Trimming took off 2 bases at V and 5 bases at J, with 12 bases between the two ends. The length of the CDR3 is 14 residues. The CDR3 protein is CAWSLAGRTGELFF. The DNA for the CDR3 is TGTGCCTGGAGTTTGGCGGGGCGGACCGGGGAGCTGTTTTTT.

The J gene is TRBJ2-1, the V gene TRBV20-1, with 8 bases lining up with TRBD2. The germline V gene encodes CDR1 DFQATT and CDR2 SNEGSKA (reference sequence). The CDR3 has 18 residues. J lost 0 bases, V lost 6 bases, and 16 bases had no gene match. CDR3 region: CSALGLAIRDRSYNEQFF. The CDR3 region has the DNA TGCAGTGCCTTAGGACTAGCTATAAGAGACCGCTCCTACAATGAGCAGTTCTTC.

The chain joins TRBV2 to TRBJ2-5; TRBD1 aligns across 8 bases. From germline, CDR1 is SNHLY and CDR2 FYNNEI. The CDR3 extends over 14 amino acids. V lost 6 bases to trimming and J lost 5 bases; unmatched junction nucleotides: 8. The CDR3 bases are TGTGCCAGCAGAATGGACAGGGAAGGCGAGACCCAGTACTTC. This sequence encodes CASRMDREGETQYF.

This clonotype was recorded only once. The chain links TRBV7-2 to TRBJ2-7, with 9 bases identical to TRBD2. V lost 5 bases, J lost 0 bases, and 5 bases stayed unmatched. CDR1 is SGHTA, CDR2 FQGNSA, per germline. This CDR3 is 15 amino acids long. The CDR3 region is CASSQGLAPSYEQYF. The CDR3 DNA is TGTGCCAGCAGCCAGGGACTAGCCCCCTCCTACGAGCAGTACTTC.

This chain links TRBV5-4 with TRBJ2-7; D may be TRBD2 (5 bases). V gave up 4 bases and J gave up 5 bases, with 19 bases separating them. There are 15 residues in the CDR3. CDR1 is SGHNT and CDR2 is YYREEE in the germline V gene (reference sequence). CDR3 in DNA: TGTGCCAGCAGCCCTCTTAGCGCGAGTGTCCACGAGCAGTACTTC. It specifies CASSPLSASVHEQYF.

The chain is built from TRBV5-4 and TRBJ2-3; the match to TRBD2 covers 9 bases. The CDR3 consists of 12 residues. Germline-derived CDR1 and CDR2 are SGHNT and YYREEE (reference sequence). The J segment lost 10 bases and the V segment lost 3 bases, leaving 3 bases of the junction unmatched. DNA of the CDR3: TGTGCCAGCAGCTCCGCGGGGGGGGCGCAGTATTTT. Its protein is CASSSAGGAQYF.

The V gene is TRBV6-1, the J gene TRBJ2-6; the match to TRBD1 covers 9 bases. Germline V gene lookup returns CDR1 MNHNS and CDR2 SASEGT. This CDR3 is 17 amino acids long. The J segment lost 0 bases and the V segment lost 10 bases, leaving 10 bases of the junction unmatched. CDR3 region: CATRGGQGLSGANVLTF. CDR3 DNA: TGTGCCACCCGAGGGGGACAGGGACTCTCTGGGGCCAACGTCCTGACTTTC.

This clonotype was seen only a few times. The chain is built from TRBV2 and TRBJ2-2; no clear D. V lost 3 bases and J 3 bases, leaving 2 bases between the germline ends. The CDR3 spans 12 residues. Germline assignment: CDR1 SNHLY and CDR2 FYNNEI. CDR3 sequence: CASSDYTGELFF. The CDR3 bases are TGTGCCAGCAGTGACTACACCGGGGAGCTGTTTTTT.

V is TRBV5-4 and J is TRBJ2-5, with D hard to call. Germline values: CDR1 SGHNT, CDR2 YYREEE (reference sequence). The CDR3 is 14 residues long. Trimming stripped 0 bases from V and 1 base from J, with 7 bases between. As DNA, the CDR3 is TGTGCCAGCAGCTTGGGACGGCTCCAAGAGACCCAGTACTTC. Translating gives CASSLGRLQETQYF.

The chain couples TRBV5-1 to TRBJ1-2; D uncertain. The CDR3 has 12 amino acids. Between the trimmed V and J ends, which lost 0 bases and 14 bases, there was a span of 14 bases. In germline, CDR1 is SGHRS, CDR2 YFSETQ. Here the CDR3 reads CASSLDLGTGTF. In DNA, the CDR3 is TGCGCCAGCAGCTTGGATCTGGGTACGGGGACCTTC.

V gene TRBV3-1 combines with J gene TRBJ2-3; D is possibly TRBD1 or TRBD2 (5 bases each). Germline V gives CDR1 LGHDT, CDR2 YNNKEL (reference sequence). This CDR3 is 14 amino acids long. V was pared by 4 bases and J by 4 bases, with 12 bases between. The CDR3 nucleotides are TGTGCCAGCAGCCGGAACCTGGGGGCAGATACGCAGTATTTT. This codes for CASSRNLGADTQYF.

V is TRBV18 and J is TRBJ2-3; 7 bases agree with TRBD2. The length of the CDR3 is 15 residues. Germline CDR1 is KGHSH and CDR2 is LQKENI. V shed 2 bases, J shed 6 bases, and the junction held 8 bases outside the gene matches. CDR3 protein: CASSPSLAKGDTQYF. For the CDR3, the DNA is TGTGCCAGCTCACCATCACTAGCGAAGGGGGATACGCAGTATTTT.

The chain recombines TRBV25-1 with TRBJ1-1; D perhaps matches TRBD1 (5 bases). V gave up 2 bases and J gave up 3 bases, with 7 bases separating them. The CDR3 loop spans 13 amino acids. The germline CDR1 and CDR2 sequences are MGHDK and SYGVNS. CDR3 bases: TGTGCCAGCAGTGAACGAGGGGACACTGAAGCTTTCTTT. Amino acids: CASSERGDTEAFF.

On this clonotype itself: At one end, the junction sequence differs from germline, possibly due to a read error. This rearrangement joins TRBV20-1 to TRBJ2-1; the D gene could be TRBD1 or TRBD2 (7 bases each). The CDR3 loop spans 12 amino acids. The germline CDR1 and CDR2 sequences are DFQATT and SNEGSKA (reference sequence). CDR3 in DNA: TGCAGTGCTAGCGCTCCTAGCGGCAGGGGGTCGTTC. This translates into CSASAPSGRGSF.

This clonotype was counted once. The chain joins TRBV9 to TRBJ2-2; a possible D gene is TRBD1 (7 bases). V was pared by 0 bases and J by 5 bases, with 17 bases between. CDR1 SGDLS and CDR2 YYNGEE come from the germline V gene. The CDR3 covers 17 residues. Written as DNA, the CDR3 is TGTGCCAGCAGCGTAGCTGGAGGGGGCGTAATTACCGGGGAGCTGTTTTTT. Residues: CASSVAGGGVITGELFF.

The table lists this clonotype with a few counts. V gene TRBV7-3 combines with J gene TRBJ1-1; D is possibly TRBD1 (5 bases). Germline loops: CDR1 SGHTA, CDR2 FQGTGA. V lost 6 bases and J lost 6, with 8 bases in between. CDR3 length: 11 amino acids. The CDR3 DNA is TGTGCCAGCAGTGGGGGGGCTGAAGCTTTCTTT. It specifies CASSGGAEAFF.

The CDR3 spells CASSLGQQYNEQFF. The DNA of the CDR3 is TGCGCCAGCAGCCTCGGACAGCAATACAATGAGCAGTTCTTC. The V and J genes are TRBV4-1 and TRBJ2-1, with D perhaps matching TRBD1 (6 bases). This CDR3 spans 14 amino acids. The V gene's germline CDR1 is MGHRA and CDR2 YSYEKL. Trimming cost V 4 bases and J 4 bases, with 11 bases left between them.